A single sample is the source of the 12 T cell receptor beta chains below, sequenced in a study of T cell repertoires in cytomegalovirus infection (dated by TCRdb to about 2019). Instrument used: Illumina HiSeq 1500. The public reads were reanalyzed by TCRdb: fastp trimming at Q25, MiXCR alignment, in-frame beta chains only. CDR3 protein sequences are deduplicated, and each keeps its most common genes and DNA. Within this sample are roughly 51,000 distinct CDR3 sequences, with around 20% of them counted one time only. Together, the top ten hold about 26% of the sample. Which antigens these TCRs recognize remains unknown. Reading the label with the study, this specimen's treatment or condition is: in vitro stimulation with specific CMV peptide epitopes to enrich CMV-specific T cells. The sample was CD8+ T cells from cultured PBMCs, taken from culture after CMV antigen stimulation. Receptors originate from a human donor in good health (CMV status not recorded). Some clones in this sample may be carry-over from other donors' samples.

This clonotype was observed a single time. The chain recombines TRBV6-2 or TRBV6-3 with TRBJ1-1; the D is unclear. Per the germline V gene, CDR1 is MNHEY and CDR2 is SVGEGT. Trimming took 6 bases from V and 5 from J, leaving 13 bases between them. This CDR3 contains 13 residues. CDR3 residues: CASSVRAWTEAFF. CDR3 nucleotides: TGTGCCAGCAGCGTCCGGGCCTGGACTGAAGCTTTCTTT.

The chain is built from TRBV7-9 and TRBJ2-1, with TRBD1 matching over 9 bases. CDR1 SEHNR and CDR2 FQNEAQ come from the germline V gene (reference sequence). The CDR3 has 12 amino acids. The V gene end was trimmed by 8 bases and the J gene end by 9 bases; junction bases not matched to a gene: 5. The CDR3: CASGGTGTEQFF. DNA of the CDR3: TGTGCCAGCGGCGGGACAGGGACTGAGCAGTTCTTC.

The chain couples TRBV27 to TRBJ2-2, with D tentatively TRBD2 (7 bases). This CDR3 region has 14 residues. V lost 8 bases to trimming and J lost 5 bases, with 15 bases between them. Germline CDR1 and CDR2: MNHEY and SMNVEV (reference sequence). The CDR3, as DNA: TGTGCCAGCGGGGGGGGGGCGCGGACCGGGGAGCTGTTTTTT. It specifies CASGGGARTGELFF.

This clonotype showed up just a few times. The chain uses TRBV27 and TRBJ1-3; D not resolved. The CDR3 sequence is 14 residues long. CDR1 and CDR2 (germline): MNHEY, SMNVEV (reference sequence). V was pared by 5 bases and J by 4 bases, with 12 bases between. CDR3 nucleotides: TGTGCCAGCAGTCCCTACAGAGCCGGAAACACCATATATTTT. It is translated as CASSPYRAGNTIYF.

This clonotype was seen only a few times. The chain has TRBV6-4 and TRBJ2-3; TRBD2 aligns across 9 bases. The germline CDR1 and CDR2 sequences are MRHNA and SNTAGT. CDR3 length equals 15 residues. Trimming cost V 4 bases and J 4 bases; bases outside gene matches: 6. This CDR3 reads CASSVVAGASDTQYF. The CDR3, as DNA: TGTGCCAGCAGTGTCGTAGCGGGAGCTTCAGATACGCAGTATTTT.

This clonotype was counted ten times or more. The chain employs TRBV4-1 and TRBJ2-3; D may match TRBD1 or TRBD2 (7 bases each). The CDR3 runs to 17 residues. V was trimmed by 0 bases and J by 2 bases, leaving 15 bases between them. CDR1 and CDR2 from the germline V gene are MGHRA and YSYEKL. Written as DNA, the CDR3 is TGCGCCAGCAGCCAAGATCAGGGGGGGCGCGACACAGATACGCAGTATTTT. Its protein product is CASSQDQGGRDTDTQYF.

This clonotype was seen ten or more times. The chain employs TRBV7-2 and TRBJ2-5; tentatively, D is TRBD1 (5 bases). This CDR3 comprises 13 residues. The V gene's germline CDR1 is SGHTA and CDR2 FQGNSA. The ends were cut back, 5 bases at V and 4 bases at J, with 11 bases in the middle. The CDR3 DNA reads TGTGCCAGCAGCCTAGGGGCGGCAGAGACCCAGTACTTC. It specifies CASSLGAAETQYF.

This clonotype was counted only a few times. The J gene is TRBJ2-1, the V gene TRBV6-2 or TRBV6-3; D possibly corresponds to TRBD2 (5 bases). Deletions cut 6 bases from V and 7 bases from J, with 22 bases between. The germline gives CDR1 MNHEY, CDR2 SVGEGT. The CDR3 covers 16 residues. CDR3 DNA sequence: TGTGCCAGCAGCCCCTATAGCGTGAGAGGACCGAATGAGCAGTTCTTC. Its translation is CASSPYSVRGPNEQFF.

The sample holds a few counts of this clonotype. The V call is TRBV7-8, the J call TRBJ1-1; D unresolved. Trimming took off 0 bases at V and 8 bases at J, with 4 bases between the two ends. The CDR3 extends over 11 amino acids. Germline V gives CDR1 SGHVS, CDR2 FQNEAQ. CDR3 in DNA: TGTGCCAGCAGCTTAGCGTCGGAAGCTTTCTTT. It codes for CASSLASEAFF.

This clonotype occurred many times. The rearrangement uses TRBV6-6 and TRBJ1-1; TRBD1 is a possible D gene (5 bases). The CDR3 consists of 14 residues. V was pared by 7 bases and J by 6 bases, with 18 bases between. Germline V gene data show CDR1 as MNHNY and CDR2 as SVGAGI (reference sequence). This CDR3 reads CASKAGTFAAEAFF. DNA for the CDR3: TGTGCCAGCAAAGCCGGGACCTTTGCCGCTGAAGCTTTCTTT.

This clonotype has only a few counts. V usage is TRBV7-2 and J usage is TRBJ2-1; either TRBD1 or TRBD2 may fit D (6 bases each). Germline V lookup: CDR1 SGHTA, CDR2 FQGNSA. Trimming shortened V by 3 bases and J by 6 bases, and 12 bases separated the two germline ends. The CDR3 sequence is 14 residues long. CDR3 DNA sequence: TGTGCCAGCAGCTTCTCGGGGGCTTTCAATGAGCAGTTCTTC. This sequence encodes CASSFSGAFNEQFF.

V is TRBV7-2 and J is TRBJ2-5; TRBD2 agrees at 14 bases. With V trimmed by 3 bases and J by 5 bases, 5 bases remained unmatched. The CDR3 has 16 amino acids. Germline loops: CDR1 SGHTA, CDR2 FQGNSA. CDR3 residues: CASSFGLAGGMETQYF. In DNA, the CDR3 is TGTGCCAGCAGCTTTGGACTAGCGGGAGGTATGGAGACCCAGTACTTC. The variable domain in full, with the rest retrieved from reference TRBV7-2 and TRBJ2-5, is GAGVSQSPSNKVTEKGKDVELRCDPISGHTALYWYRQSLGQGLEFLIYFQGNSAPDKSGLPSDRFSAERTGGSVSTLTIQRTQQEDSAVYLCASSFGLAGGMETQYFGPGTRLLVL.